These T cell receptor beta chains were read from a single sample in a study of identical twins. TCRdb ran MiXCR on the 5' RACE reads and lists one entry per CDR3 protein. The sample contains approximately 500,000 distinct CDR3 sequences, less than 25% of which appear only once. These same records also appear under a second study, on T cells expressing NK-cell markers.

Material: CD4+ T cells sorted from blood. The source of these receptors is a young woman in good health. Each CDR3 is given with its conserved first and last residue. D genes are given only for firm matches. The size of a clone is reported for some rows only, either as once, few or many, or as a class for expanded clones.

d_gene,v_gene,abundance,j_gene,CDR3nt,CDR3aa
-,TRBV6-2/TRBV6-3,few,TRBJ2-2,TGTGCCAGCCGGACACGTACCTCGAACACCGGGGAGCTGTTTTTT,CASRTRTSNTGELFF
-,TRBV4-2,few,TRBJ2-5,TGTGCCAGCAGCCATTCCAGGGGCCTTCAAGAGACCCAGTACTTC,CASSHSRGLQETQYF
-,TRBV12-3/TRBV12-4,-,TRBJ1-5,TGTGCCAGCAGTCGCGGCCCCCAGGGTTTTCATCAGCCCCAGCATTTT,CASSRGPQGFHQPQHF
TRBD1,TRBV5-1,few,TRBJ2-7,TGCGCCAGCAGCGTCCAGGGGGCTTACGAGCAGTACTTC,CASSVQGAYEQYF
TRBD2,TRBV20-1,few,TRBJ2-7,TGCAGTGCGGCAATGGATGGGACTAGCGGGATGGGGCAGTACTTC,CSAAMDGTSGMGQYF
-,TRBV29-1,-,TRBJ2-7,TGCAGCGTTGTGATTCAGGTTTCCTACGAGCAGTACTTC,CSVVIQVSYEQYF
TRBD1,TRBV9,many,TRBJ2-7,TGTGCCAGCGGAATTCCCGGGGGACAGGGTTTCGAGCAGTACTTC,CASGIPGGQGFEQYF
TRBD2,TRBV12-3/TRBV12-4,-,TRBJ2-1,TGTGCCAGCAGTCCGTGGACGGGGGGGCAGGGCGATGAGCAGTTCTTC,CASSPWTGGQGDEQFF
-,TRBV9,-,TRBJ2-1,TGTGCCAGTACTCGGGACTCCTGGCCCGATGAGCAGTTCTTC,CASTRDSWPDEQFF
-,TRBV10-3,-,TRBJ2-7,TGTGCCATCAGAGGTTTAGGAGGGGGCCGTTCCTACGAGCAGTACTTC,CAIRGLGGGRSYEQYF
-,TRBV6-2/TRBV6-3,-,TRBJ2-2,TGTGCCAGCAGCCCTTGGGGTAACACCGGGGAGCTGTTTTTT,CASSPWGNTGELFF
-,TRBV7-9,-,TRBJ2-5,TGTGCCAGCAGCTCCCCAGGCTGGTGGCAAGAGACCCAGTACTTC,CASSSPGWWQETQYF
-,TRBV20-1,few,TRBJ1-4,TGCAGTGCTAGAGATTCTGGGCTCGGCCCTGAAAAACTGTTTTTT,CSARDSGLGPEKLFF